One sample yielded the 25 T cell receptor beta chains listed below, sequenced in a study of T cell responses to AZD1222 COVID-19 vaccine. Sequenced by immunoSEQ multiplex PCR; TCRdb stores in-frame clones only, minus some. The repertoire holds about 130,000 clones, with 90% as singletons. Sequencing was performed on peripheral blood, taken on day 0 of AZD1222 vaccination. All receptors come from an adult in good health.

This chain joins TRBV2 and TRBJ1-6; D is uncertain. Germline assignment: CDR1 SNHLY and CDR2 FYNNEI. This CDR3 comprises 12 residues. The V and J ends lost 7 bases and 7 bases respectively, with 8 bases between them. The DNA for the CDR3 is TGTGCCAGCAATCAAGCGAATTCACCCCTCCACTTT. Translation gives CASNQANSPLHF.

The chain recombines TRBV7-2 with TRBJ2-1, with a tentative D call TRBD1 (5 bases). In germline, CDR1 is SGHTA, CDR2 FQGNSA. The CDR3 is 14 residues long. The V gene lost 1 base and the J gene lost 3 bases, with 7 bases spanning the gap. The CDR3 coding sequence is TGTGCCAGCAGCTTAGGGACAATCTACAATGAGCAGTTCTTC. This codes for CASSLGTIYNEQFF.

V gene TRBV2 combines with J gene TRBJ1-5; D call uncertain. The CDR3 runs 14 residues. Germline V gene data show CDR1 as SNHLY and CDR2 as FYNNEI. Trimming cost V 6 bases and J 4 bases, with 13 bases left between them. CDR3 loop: CASRTRVGNQPQHF. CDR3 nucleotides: TGTGCCAGCAGAACTAGGGTCGGGAATCAGCCCCAGCATTTT.

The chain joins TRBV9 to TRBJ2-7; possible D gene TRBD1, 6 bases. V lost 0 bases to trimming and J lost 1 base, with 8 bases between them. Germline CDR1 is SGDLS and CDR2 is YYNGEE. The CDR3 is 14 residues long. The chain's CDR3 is CASSVDGQSYEQYF. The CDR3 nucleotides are TGTGCCAGCAGCGTAGATGGACAGTCCTACGAGCAGTACTTC.

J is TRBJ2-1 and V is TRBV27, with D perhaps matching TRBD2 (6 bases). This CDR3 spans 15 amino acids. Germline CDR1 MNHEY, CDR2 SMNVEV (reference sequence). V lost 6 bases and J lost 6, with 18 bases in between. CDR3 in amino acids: CASSPGGEVSNEQFF. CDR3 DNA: TGTGCCAGCAGCCCCGGGGGTGAGGTGTCCAATGAGCAGTTCTTC.

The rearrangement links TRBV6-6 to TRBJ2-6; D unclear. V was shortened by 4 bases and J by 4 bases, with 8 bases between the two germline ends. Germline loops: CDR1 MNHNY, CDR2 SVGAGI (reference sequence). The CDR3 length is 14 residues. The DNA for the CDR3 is TGTGCCAGCAGTTCCCTAGGGGGGGCCAACGTCCTGACTTTC. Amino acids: CASSSLGGANVLTF.

The CDR3 is CASSITGSYEQYF. In nucleotides, the CDR3 is TGTGCCAGTAGTATTACCGGGTCCTACGAGCAGTACTTC. V and J are TRBV19 and TRBJ2-7, with unresolved D. V was cut by 3 bases and J by 1 base, with 7 bases left in between. There are 13 residues in the CDR3. CDR1 is LNHDA and CDR2 is SQIVND in the germline V gene (reference sequence).

CDR3 in DNA: TGCGCCAGCAGCCAAGTCGGGGACCTCAATGAGCAGTTCTTC. This gives the protein CASSQVGDLNEQFF. The chain joins TRBV4-1 to TRBJ2-1, with D possibly being TRBD1 or TRBD2 (5 bases each). The ends were cut back, 1 base at V and 6 bases at J, with 10 bases in the middle. The CDR3 extends over 14 amino acids. Per germline, CDR1 MGHRA and CDR2 YSYEKL.

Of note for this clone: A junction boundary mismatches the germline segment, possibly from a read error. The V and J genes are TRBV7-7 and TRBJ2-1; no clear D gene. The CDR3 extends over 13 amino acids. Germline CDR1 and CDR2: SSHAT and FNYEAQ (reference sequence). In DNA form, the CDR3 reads TGTGCTAGCAGCTTAGCAAGTTACAATGAGCAGTTCTTC. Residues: CASSLASYNEQFF.

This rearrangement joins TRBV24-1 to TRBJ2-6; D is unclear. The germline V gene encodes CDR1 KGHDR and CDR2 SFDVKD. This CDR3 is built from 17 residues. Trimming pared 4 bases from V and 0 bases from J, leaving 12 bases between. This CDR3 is CATSDPLRGSGANVLTF. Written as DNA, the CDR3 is TGTGCCACCAGTGACCCCCTTCGCGGCTCTGGGGCCAACGTCCTGACTTTC.

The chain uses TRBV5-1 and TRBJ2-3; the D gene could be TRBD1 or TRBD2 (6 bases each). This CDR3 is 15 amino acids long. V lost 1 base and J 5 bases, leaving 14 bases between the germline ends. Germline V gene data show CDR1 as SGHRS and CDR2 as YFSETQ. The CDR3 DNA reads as TGCGCCAGCAGCTTGCGGGGGCTGGGTATAGATACGCAGTATTTT. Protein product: CASSLRGLGIDTQYF.

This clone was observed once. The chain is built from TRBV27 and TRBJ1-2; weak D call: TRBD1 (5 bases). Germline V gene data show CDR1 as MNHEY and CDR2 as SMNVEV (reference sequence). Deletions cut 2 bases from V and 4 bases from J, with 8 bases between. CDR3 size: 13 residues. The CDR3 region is CASSLGGGYGYTF. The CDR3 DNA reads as TGTGCCAGCAGTTTAGGGGGAGGCTATGGCTACACCTTC.

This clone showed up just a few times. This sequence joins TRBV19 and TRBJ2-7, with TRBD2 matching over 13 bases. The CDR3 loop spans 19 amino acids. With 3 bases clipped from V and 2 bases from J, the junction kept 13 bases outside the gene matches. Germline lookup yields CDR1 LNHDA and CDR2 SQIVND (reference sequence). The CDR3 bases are TGTGCCAGTAGTATGAGGACTAGCGGGGGTCGAACGGTGCCCTACGAGCAGTACTTC. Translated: CASSMRTSGGRTVPYEQYF.

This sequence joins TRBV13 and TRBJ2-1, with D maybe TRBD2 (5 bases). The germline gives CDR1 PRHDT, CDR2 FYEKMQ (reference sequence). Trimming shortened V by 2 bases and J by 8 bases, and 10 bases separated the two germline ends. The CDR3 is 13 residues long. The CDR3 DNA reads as TGTGCCAGCAGCTTACAAGAGGGCGATGAGCAGTTCTTC. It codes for CASSLQEGDEQFF.

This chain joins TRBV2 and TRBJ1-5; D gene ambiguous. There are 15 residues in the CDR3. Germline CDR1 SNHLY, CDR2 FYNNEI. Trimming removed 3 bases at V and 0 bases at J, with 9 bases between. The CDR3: CASSDGRYSNQPQHF. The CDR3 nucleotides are TGTGCCAGCAGTGACGGGCGTTATAGCAATCAGCCCCAGCATTTT.

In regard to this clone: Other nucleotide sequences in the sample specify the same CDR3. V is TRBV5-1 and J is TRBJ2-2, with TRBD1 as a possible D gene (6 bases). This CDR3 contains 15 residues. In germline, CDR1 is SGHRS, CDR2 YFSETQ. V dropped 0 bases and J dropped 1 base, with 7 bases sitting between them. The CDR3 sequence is CASSLGQVNTGELFF. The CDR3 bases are TGCGCCAGCAGCTTGGGACAGGTGAACACCGGGGAGCTGTTTTTT. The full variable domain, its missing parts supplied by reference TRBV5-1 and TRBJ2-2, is KAGVTQTPRYLIKTRGQQVTLSCSPISGHRSVSWYQQTPGQGLQFLFEYFSETQRNKGNFPGRFSGRQFSNSRSEMNVSTLELGDSALYLCASSLGQVNTGELFFGEGSRLTVL.

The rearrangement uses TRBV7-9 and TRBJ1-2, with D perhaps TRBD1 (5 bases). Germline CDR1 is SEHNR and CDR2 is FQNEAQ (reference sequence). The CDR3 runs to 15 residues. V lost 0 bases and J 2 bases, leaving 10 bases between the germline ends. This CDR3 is CASSLALQANYGYTF. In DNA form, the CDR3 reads TGTGCCAGCAGCTTAGCGTTACAGGCCAACTATGGCTACACCTTC. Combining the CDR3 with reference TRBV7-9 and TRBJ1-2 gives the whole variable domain DTGVSQNPRHKITKRGQNVTFRCDPISEHNRLYWYRQTLGQGPEFLTYFQNEAQLEKSRLLSDRFSAERPKGSFSTLEIQRTEQGDSAMYLCASSLALQANYGYTFGSGTRLTVV.

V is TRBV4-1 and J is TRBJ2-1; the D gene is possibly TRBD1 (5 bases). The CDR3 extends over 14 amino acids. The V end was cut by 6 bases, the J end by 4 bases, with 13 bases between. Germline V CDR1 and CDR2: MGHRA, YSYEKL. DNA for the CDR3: TGCGCCAGCAGTCTCAGACAGTCTTACAATGAGCAGTTCTTC. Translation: CASSLRQSYNEQFF.

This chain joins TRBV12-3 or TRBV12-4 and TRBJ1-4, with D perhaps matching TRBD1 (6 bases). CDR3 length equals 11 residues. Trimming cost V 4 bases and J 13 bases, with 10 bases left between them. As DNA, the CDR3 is TGTGCCAGCAGTTCACAGGGACGACTGTTTTTT. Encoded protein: CASSSQGRLFF.

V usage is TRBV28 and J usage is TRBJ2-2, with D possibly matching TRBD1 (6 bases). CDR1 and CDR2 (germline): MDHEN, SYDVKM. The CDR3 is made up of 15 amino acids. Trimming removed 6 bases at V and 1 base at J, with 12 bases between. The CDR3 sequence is CASRETGLNTGELFF. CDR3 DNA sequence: TGTGCCAGCAGGGAGACAGGTTTGAACACCGGGGAGCTGTTTTTT. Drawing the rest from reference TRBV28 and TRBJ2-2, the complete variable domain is DVKVTQSSRYLVKRTGEKVFLECVQDMDHENMFWYRQDPGLGLRLIYFSYDVKMKEKGDIPEGYSVSREKKERFSLILESASTNQTSMYLCASRETGLNTGELFFGEGSRLTVL.

CDR3 bases: TGTGCCTGGGTGGGACAGCCCACCGGGGAGCTGTTTTTT. Translation: CAWVGQPTGELFF. V and J are TRBV30 and TRBJ2-2; 7 bases line up with TRBD1. This CDR3 is built from 13 residues. V lost 5 bases and J lost 4; bases outside the gene matches: 4. The germline gives CDR1 GTSNPN, CDR2 SVGIG (reference sequence).

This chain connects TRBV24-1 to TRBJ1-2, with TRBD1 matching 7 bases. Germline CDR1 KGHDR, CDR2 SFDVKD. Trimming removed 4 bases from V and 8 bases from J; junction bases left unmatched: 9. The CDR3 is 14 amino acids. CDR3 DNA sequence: TGTGCCACCAGTGACTTCCGGGACAGTGGAGGCTACACCTTC. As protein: CATSDFRDSGGYTF.

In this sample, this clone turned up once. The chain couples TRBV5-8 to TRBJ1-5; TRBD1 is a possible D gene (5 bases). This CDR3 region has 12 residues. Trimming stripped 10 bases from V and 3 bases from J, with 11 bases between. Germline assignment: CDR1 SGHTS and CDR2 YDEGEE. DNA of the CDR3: TGTGCCCACAGCGGGACCAATCAGCCCCAGCATTTT. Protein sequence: CAHSGTNQPQHF.

This CDR3 is CASSLWWAGNTEAFF. The CDR3 DNA sequence: TGCGCCAGCAGCTTGTGGTGGGCTGGTAACACTGAAGCTTTCTTT. This chain joins TRBV5-1 and TRBJ1-1; D call uncertain. This CDR3 comprises 15 residues. Deletions cut 1 base from V and 2 bases from J, with 12 bases between. Germline V gene data show CDR1 as SGHRS and CDR2 as YFSETQ.

The CDR3 reads CASSWSPDDEQFF. CDR3 in DNA: TGTGCCAGCAGCTGGTCCCCTGATGATGAGCAGTTCTTC. This chain links TRBV9 with TRBJ2-1; D is unresolved. CDR3 length equals 13 residues. CDR1 is SGDLS, CDR2 YYNGEE, per germline. Trimming stripped 4 bases from V and 8 bases from J, with 13 bases between.